Below are 27 T cell receptor beta chains sequenced from a single sample in a study of PD-1 blockade in classical Hodgkin lymphoma. Stated time point: newly diagnosed, previously untreated cHL patient sample. Only in-frame clones appear in the TCRdb table, and some are missing; sequencing was by immunoSEQ multiplex PCR. The sample contains roughly 77,000 clones, over 90% of which appear only once. The sequencing input was peripheral blood mononuclear cells (PBMCs). The origin of the receptors is a human donor with classical Hodgkin lymphoma.

This chain connects TRBV6-4 to TRBJ1-1; D gene uncertain. The germline CDR1 and CDR2 sequences are MRHNA and SNTAGT. The CDR3 consists of 13 residues. V dropped 9 bases and J dropped 1 base, with 12 bases sitting between them. The CDR3: CARHQHQNTEAFF. The CDR3, as DNA: TGTGCCAGACACCAACACCAGAACACTGAAGCTTTCTTT.

The table lists this clone with a few counts. The chain joins TRBV6-6 to TRBJ2-5; D ambiguous. The CDR3 has 13 amino acids. V lost 4 bases, J lost 2 bases, and 8 bases lay in between. The germline V gene has CDR1 MNHNY and CDR2 SVGAGI (reference sequence). The DNA for the CDR3 is TGTGCCAGCAGTTTGCAAGAACAAGAGACCCAGTACTTC. This sequence encodes CASSLQEQETQYF.

The gene calls are TRBV27 and TRBJ2-7; 9 bases agree with TRBD2. Looked up from germline, CDR1 is MNHEY and CDR2 is SMNVEV (reference sequence). The ends lost 5 bases at V and 3 bases at J; junction bases unmatched: 11. The CDR3 is 16 residues long. The CDR3 DNA follows: TGTGCCAGCAGTCTTGGCCGTAGCGGGGGTCTCTACGAGCAGTACTTC. Translated, it gives CASSLGRSGGLYEQYF.

DNA of the CDR3: TGTGCCAGCAGCTTAGCGGGGTATCAGCCCCAGCATTTT. It specifies CASSLAGYQPQHF. V usage is TRBV7-8 and J usage is TRBJ1-5, with D uncertain. V shed 0 bases and J shed 5 bases, with 5 bases lying between them. Germline CDR1 SGHVS, CDR2 FQNEAQ. The CDR3 is 13 amino acids.

V and J are TRBV5-6 and TRBJ1-2, with D possibly being TRBD1 (6 bases). The germline gives CDR1 SGHDT, CDR2 YYEEEE. V dropped 4 bases and J dropped 8 bases, with 21 bases sitting between them. This CDR3 has 15 amino acids. The CDR3 DNA follows: TGTGCCAGCAGCCCTCCGGGACACAAGTCGAGAGGCTACACCTTC. Translation: CASSPPGHKSRGYTF.

This sequence joins TRBV28 and TRBJ1-5, with 7 bases identical to TRBD1. Losses at the gene ends were 8 bases for V and 0 bases for J; bases not matched to a gene: 7. CDR3 length equals 15 residues. CDR1 MDHEN and CDR2 SYDVKM come from the germline V gene. The CDR3 DNA follows: TGTGCCAGCGAGACAGGGTCTTATAGCAATCAGCCCCAGCATTTT. Protein: CASETGSYSNQPQHF.

This chain links TRBV4-1 with TRBJ1-4; D possibly corresponds to TRBD1 (5 bases). Germline values: CDR1 MGHRA, CDR2 YSYEKL. The V end lost 5 bases, the J end lost 2 bases, and 21 bases lay between the germline ends. CDR3 length: 18 amino acids. CDR3 sequence (DNA): TGCGCCAGCAGCAGGCTGTCCGGGACCCTTTCCACTAATGAAAAACTGTTTTTT. Protein product: CASSRLSGTLSTNEKLFF.

This clone showed up just a few times. The chain carries TRBV28 and TRBJ2-2; D is possibly TRBD2 (7 bases). V lost 7 bases and J lost 4, with 19 bases in between. Germline assignment: CDR1 MDHEN and CDR2 SYDVKM. The CDR3 contains 16 residues. CDR3 protein: CASNSDGGRATGELFF. CDR3 DNA sequence: TGTGCCAGCAATTCAGACGGGGGGCGAGCCACCGGGGAGCTGTTTTTT.

The chain has TRBV5-1 and TRBJ1-2, with 7 positions matching TRBD1. J gave up 5 bases and V 0 bases, and 4 bases lay outside the gene matches. This CDR3 has 14 amino acids. Per germline, CDR1 SGHRS and CDR2 YFSETQ. The CDR3 region is CASSLGTGIYGYTF. Here the CDR3 DNA reads TGCGCCAGCAGCTTGGGGACAGGAATTTATGGCTACACCTTC.

This chain joins TRBV6-6 and TRBJ1-5; perhaps TRBD1 as D (5 bases). From germline, CDR1 is MNHNY and CDR2 SVGAGI (reference sequence). CDR3 size: 14 residues. V was cut by 2 bases and J by 10 bases, with 15 bases left in between. The CDR3 nucleotides read TGTGCCAGCAGTTACCCGACAGAGAGGGGTCCCCAGCATTTT. The encoded protein is CASSYPTERGPQHF.

The chain carries TRBV15 and TRBJ2-1, with D perhaps matching TRBD2 (5 bases). Deletions cut 0 bases from V and 1 base from J, with 7 bases between. Germline V gives CDR1 LNHNV, CDR2 YYDKDF (reference sequence). There are 15 residues in the CDR3. The CDR3 sequence is CATSRDTGSYNEQFF. CDR3 DNA sequence: TGTGCCACCAGCAGAGATACGGGGTCCTACAATGAGCAGTTCTTC. The complete variable domain, with remaining parts taken from reference TRBV15 and TRBJ2-1, reads DAMVIQNPRYQVTQFGKPVTLSCSQTLNHNVMYWYQQKSSQAPKLLFHYYDKDFNNEADTPDNFQSRRPNTSFCFLDIRSPGLGDTAMYLCATSRDTGSYNEQFFGPGTRLTVL.

This clone appeared a single time. V is TRBV6-1 and J is TRBJ2-1; 9 bases match TRBD1. This CDR3 has 16 amino acids. The germline CDR1 and CDR2 sequences are MNHNS and SASEGT. V lost 0 bases, J lost 3 bases, and 3 bases stayed unmatched. The CDR3 DNA follows: TGTGCCAGCAGTGAAGCGCGGGGACAGGGCTACAATGAGCAGTTCTTC. Translation: CASSEARGQGYNEQFF.

The J gene is TRBJ2-5, the V gene TRBV28; 7 bases are a match to TRBD2. The DNA matches TRBJ2-7 better at its end, which makes the J call doubtful. Germline CDR1 and CDR2: MDHEN and SYDVKM. This CDR3 region has 13 residues. This CDR3 is CASHGRTPYEQYF. In nucleotides, the CDR3 is TGTGCCAGCCACGGGAGGACCCCCTACGAGCAGTACTTC.

The J gene is TRBJ2-3, the V gene TRBV9, with TRBD2 matching over 10 bases. The trim removed 4 bases at V and 7 bases at J, leaving 15 bases unmatched. Germline V CDR1 and CDR2: SGDLS, YYNGEE. This CDR3 is built from 17 residues. CDR3 residues: CASSPYPGSGRAYTQYF. The CDR3, as DNA: TGTGCCAGCAGCCCATACCCTGGAAGCGGGAGGGCCTATACGCAGTATTTT.

V is TRBV15 and J is TRBJ2-3, with D perhaps matching TRBD1 or TRBD2 (6 bases each). The CDR3 loop spans 16 amino acids. V lost 0 bases and J 0 bases, leaving 10 bases between the germline ends. Germline CDR1 LNHNV, CDR2 YYDKDF (reference sequence). CDR3 DNA sequence: TGTGCCACCAGCAGAGACGGGGGCCTGAGCACAGATACGCAGTATTTT. It encodes CATSRDGGLSTDTQYF.

CDR3 DNA: TGTGCCAGCAGCCGACAGGGGGCTCCGACCTACGAGCAGTACTTC. Translated, it gives CASSRQGAPTYEQYF. The J gene is TRBJ2-7, the V gene TRBV7-2; 10 bases match TRBD1. Unmatched junction bases numbered 6, after V lost 5 bases and J lost 2 bases. This CDR3 has 15 residues. Per the germline V gene, CDR1 is SGHTA and CDR2 is FQGNSA.

This chain links TRBV18 with TRBJ1-5; possible D gene TRBD1, 5 bases. Germline-derived CDR1 and CDR2 are KGHSH and LQKENI. The V gene lost 3 bases and the J gene lost 6 bases, with 9 bases spanning the gap. The CDR3 sequence is 13 residues long. The CDR3 coding sequence is TGTGCCAGCTCACCGGGACGTCGTCAGCCCCAGCATTTT. This codes for CASSPGRRQPQHF.

CDR3 sequence (DNA): TGTGCCAGCATCGCAGGGGGTTGGCGGTACTTC. It yields the protein CASIAGGWRYF. This chain joins TRBV7-8 and TRBJ2-7; 7 bases are a match to TRBD1. The CDR3 runs to 11 residues. V lost 7 bases, J lost 12 bases, and 9 bases stayed unmatched. Germline values: CDR1 SGHVS, CDR2 FQNEAQ.

J is TRBJ1-5 and V is TRBV2; a possible D gene is TRBD1 (5 bases). Germline values: CDR1 SNHLY, CDR2 FYNNEI. Trimming shortened V by 5 bases and J by 5 bases, and 13 bases separated the two germline ends. The CDR3 extends over 14 amino acids. This CDR3 is CASSLPGADQPQHF. CDR3 sequence (DNA): TGTGCCAGCAGTTTACCCGGGGCCGATCAGCCCCAGCATTTT.

Regarding this clone: Within the sample, other DNA sequences also encode this same CDR3. The chain has TRBV20-1 and TRBJ2-2; the D is unclear. V was shortened by 3 bases and J by 1 base, with 0 bases between the two germline ends. Per germline, CDR1 DFQATT and CDR2 SNEGSKA (reference sequence). The CDR3 is made up of 11 amino acids. For the CDR3, the DNA is TGCAGTGCTAGGAACACCGGGGAGCTGTTTTTT. This gives the protein CSARNTGELFF.

The rearrangement links TRBV2 to TRBJ2-5; unclear D gene. V shed 6 bases and J shed 11 bases, with 16 bases lying between them. The CDR3 contains 12 residues. CDR1 is SNHLY, CDR2 FYNNEI, per germline. The CDR3 coding sequence is TGTGCCAGCAGCCCTCATAACGCTCGGCAGTACTTC. Its protein is CASSPHNARQYF. The variable domain in full, with the rest retrieved from reference TRBV2 and TRBJ2-5, is EPEVTQTPSHQVTQMGQEVILRCVPISNHLYFYWYRQILGQKVEFLVSFYNNEISEKSEIFDDQFSVERPDGSNFTLKIRSTKLEDSAMYFCASSPHNARQYFGPGTRLLVL.

This clone has only a few counts. The gene calls are TRBV19 and TRBJ2-7, with D possibly being TRBD1 (5 bases). Germline loops: CDR1 LNHDA, CDR2 SQIVND (reference sequence). The V and J ends lost 3 bases and 3 bases respectively, with 15 bases between them. CDR3 size: 15 residues. CDR3 in amino acids: CASSIVWTPVYEQYF. Here the CDR3 DNA reads TGTGCCAGTAGTATCGTTTGGACACCCGTCTACGAGCAGTACTTC.

About this clone: Because the CDR3 is missing its conserved closing phenylalanine or tryptophan, this is likely a read error. The DNA is omitted, as the CDR3 cannot be located on it reliably, and the CDR3 follows TCRdb's listing. Here the CDR3 reads CASSIERRGPPG. The J gene is TRBJ2-3, the V gene TRBV19. The CDR3 is 12 residues long, counting both termini. The V gene's germline CDR1 is LNHDA and CDR2 SQIVND (reference sequence).

This chain joins TRBV19 and TRBJ1-2; 7 bases match TRBD1. This CDR3 has 13 amino acids. The junction had 11 bases not matched to a gene; V was cut back by 3 bases and J by 13 bases. Per germline, CDR1 LNHDA and CDR2 SQIVND (reference sequence). As DNA, the CDR3 is TGTGCCAGTAGTATCGCCCGACAGGGTGCGGGCACCTTC. Protein: CASSIARQGAGTF.

The chain couples TRBV5-5 to TRBJ2-5; D tentatively reads TRBD1 or TRBD2 (5 bases each). The CDR3 length is 16 residues. Germline values: CDR1 SGHKS, CDR2 YYEKEE (reference sequence). V was shortened by 1 base and J by 4 bases, with 17 bases between the two germline ends. CDR3 coding DNA: TGTGCCAGCAGCTTGTTATCAACTCGAGGGGTAGAGACCCAGTACTTC. It codes for CASSLLSTRGVETQYF.

The rearrangement joins TRBV5-1 to TRBJ2-5; 7 bases are a match to TRBD1. With V trimmed by 4 bases and J by 5 bases, 5 bases remained unmatched. The CDR3 totals 13 residues. Germline V gives CDR1 SGHRS, CDR2 YFSETQ. CDR3 loop: CASSAQGLETQYF. The DNA for the CDR3 is TGCGCCAGCAGCGCACAGGGGTTGGAGACCCAGTACTTC.

This CDR3 reads CASSSSGEYGEQFF. The CDR3 bases are TGCGCCAGCAGCTCCTCGGGGGAATATGGCGAGCAGTTCTTC. The chain links TRBV5-1 to TRBJ2-1, with D maybe TRBD2 (6 bases). V shed 3 bases and J shed 10 bases, with 17 bases lying between them. CDR3 length: 14 amino acids. The germline V gene encodes CDR1 SGHRS and CDR2 YFSETQ.